The TCR beta chain described here comes from a study of cytomegalovirus exposure and HLA in healthy donors. PCR primers comprised 60 Vbeta and 13 Jbeta primers. The data were produced by immunoSEQ multiplex PCR, yet TCRdb's version contains in-frame clones alone and is incomplete. Its clone listing holds 200,000 or so clones. Overall study results and limits: A few V segments could not be told apart, such as TRBV6-2 and TRBV6-3, and were left out.

In germline, CDR1 is SQVTM, CDR2 ANQGSEA. This CDR3 spans 14 amino acids. V dropped 4 bases and J dropped 4; count of bases not matched to a gene: 5. A remark on this clone: The target antigen is unknown.

The chain recombines TRBV29-1 with TRBJ2-7, with 12 nucleotides matching TRBD2. The receptor's source is a boy aged 5-17 years in good health and CMV-seronegative. Sequencing was carried out using PBMCs. CDR3 sequence: CSVATSGGNYEQYF. The DNA for the CDR3 is TGCAGCGTTGCGACTAGCGGGGGAAATTACGAGCAGTACTTC.